This TCR beta chain was found in a study of cytomegalovirus exposure and HLA in healthy donors. PCR involved 60 Vbeta and 13 Jbeta primers. Using immunoSEQ multiplex PCR, the repertoire was profiled, and TCRdb retains in-frame clones only, with some absent. The sample consists of some 85,000 clones, approximately 84% of them appearing once. The germline V gene has CDR1 MGHDK and CDR2 SYGVNS. The V end was cut by 10 bases, the J end by 3 bases, with 21 bases between. CDR3 length equals 15 residues. The receptor was isolated from a man aged 18 to 30 in good health and CMV-seronegative. The sample taken for sequencing was PBMCs. The V and J genes are TRBV25-1 and TRBJ1-2, with D tentatively TRBD1 (6 bases). CDR3 coding DNA: TGTGCCACCTTCTCACCTCGGGGGGGCCACTATGGCTACACCTTC. Protein product: CATFSPRGGHYGYTF.